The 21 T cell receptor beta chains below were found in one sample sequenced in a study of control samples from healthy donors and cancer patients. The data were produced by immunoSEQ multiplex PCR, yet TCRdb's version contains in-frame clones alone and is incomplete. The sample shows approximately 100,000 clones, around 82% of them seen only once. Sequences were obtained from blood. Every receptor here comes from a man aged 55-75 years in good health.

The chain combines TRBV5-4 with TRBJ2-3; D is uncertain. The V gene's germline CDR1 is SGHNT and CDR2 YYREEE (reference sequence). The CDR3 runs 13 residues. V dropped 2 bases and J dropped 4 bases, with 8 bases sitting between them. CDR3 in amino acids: CASSFYSADTQYF. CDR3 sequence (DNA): TGTGCCAGCAGCTTTTATTCCGCAGATACGCAGTATTTT. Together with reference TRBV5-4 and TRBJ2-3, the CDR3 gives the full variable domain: ETGVTQSPTHLIKTRGQQVTLRCSSQSGHNTVSWYQQALGQGPQFIFQYYREEENGRGNFPPRFSGLQFPNYSSELNVNALELDDSALYLCASSFYSADTQYFGPGTRLTVL.

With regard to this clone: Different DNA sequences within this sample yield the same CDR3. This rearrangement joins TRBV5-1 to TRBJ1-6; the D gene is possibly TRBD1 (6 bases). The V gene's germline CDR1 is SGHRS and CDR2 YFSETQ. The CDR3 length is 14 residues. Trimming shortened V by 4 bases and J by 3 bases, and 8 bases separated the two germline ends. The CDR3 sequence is CASSPDSYNSPLHF. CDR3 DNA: TGCGCCAGCAGCCCGGACAGCTATAATTCACCCCTCCACTTT.

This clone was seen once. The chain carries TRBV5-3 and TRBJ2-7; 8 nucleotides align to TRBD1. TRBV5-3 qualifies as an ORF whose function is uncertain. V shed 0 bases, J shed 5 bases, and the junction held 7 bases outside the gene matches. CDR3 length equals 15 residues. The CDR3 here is CARSLVGQETHEQYF. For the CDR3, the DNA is TGTGCCAGAAGCTTGGTGGGACAGGAAACCCACGAGCAGTACTTC.

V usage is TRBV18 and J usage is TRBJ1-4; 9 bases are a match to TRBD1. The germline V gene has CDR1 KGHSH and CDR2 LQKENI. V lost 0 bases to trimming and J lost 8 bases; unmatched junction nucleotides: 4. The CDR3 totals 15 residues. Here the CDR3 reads CASSPPRTGAEKLFF. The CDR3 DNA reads TGTGCCAGCTCACCACCTCGGACAGGGGCCGAAAAACTGTTTTTT.

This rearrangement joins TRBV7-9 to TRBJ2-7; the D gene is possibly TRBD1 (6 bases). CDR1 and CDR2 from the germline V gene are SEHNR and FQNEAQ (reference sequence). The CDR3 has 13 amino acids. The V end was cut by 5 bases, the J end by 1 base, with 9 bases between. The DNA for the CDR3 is TGTGCCAGCAGCCCGGACAGTTCCTACGAGCAGTACTTC. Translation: CASSPDSSYEQYF. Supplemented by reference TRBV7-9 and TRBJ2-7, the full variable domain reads DTGVSQNPRHKITKRGQNVTFRCDPISEHNRLYWYRQTLGQGPEFLTYFQNEAQLEKSRLLSDRFSAERPKGSFSTLEIQRTEQGDSAMYLCASSPDSSYEQYFGPGTRLTVT.

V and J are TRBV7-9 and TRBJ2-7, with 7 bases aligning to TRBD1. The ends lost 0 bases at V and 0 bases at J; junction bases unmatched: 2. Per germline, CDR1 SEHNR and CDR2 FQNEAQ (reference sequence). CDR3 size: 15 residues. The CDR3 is CASSLATGSSYEQYF. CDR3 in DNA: TGTGCCAGCAGCTTAGCGACAGGGAGCTCCTACGAGCAGTACTTC.

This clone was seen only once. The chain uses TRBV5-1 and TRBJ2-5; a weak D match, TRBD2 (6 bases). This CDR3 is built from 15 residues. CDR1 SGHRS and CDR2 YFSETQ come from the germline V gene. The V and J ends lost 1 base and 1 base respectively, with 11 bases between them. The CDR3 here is CASSLSLAAQETQYF. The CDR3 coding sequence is TGCGCCAGCAGCTTGTCGTTAGCGGCCCAAGAGACCCAGTACTTC.

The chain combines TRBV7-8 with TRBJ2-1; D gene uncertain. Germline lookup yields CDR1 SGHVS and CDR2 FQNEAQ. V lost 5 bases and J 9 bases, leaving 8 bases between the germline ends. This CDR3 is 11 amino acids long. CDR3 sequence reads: CASSRKSEQFF. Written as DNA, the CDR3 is TGTGCCAGCAGCCGCAAAAGTGAGCAGTTCTTC.

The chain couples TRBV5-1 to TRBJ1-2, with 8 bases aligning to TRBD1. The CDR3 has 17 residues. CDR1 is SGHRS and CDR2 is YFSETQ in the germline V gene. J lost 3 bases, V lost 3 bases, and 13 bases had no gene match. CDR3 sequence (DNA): TGCGCCAGCAGCTCGCCAAGACAGGGGAAACCCGACTATGGCTACACCTTC. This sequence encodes CASSSPRQGKPDYGYTF.

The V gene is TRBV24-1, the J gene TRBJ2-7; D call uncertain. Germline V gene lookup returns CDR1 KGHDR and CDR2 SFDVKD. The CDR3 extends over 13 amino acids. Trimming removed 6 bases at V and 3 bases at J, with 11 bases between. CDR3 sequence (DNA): TGTGCCACCAGTCACCCACCTGGCTACGAGCAGTACTTC. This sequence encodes CATSHPPGYEQYF.

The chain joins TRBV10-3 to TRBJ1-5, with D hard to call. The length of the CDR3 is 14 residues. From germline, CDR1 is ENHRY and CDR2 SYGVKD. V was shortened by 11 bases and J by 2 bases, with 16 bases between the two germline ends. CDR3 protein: CASEEGQGNQPQHF. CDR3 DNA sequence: TGTGCCTCGGAGGAGGGTCAGGGCAATCAGCCCCAGCATTTT.

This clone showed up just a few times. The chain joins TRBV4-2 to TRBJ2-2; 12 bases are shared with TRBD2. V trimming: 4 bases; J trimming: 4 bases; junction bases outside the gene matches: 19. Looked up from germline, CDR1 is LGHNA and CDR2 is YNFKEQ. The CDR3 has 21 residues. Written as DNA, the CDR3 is TGTGCCAGCAGCCCGACCCACCTAGCGGGAGGGCTGGCTTCCGGCACCGGGGAGCTGTTTTTT. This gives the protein CASSPTHLAGGLASGTGELFF.

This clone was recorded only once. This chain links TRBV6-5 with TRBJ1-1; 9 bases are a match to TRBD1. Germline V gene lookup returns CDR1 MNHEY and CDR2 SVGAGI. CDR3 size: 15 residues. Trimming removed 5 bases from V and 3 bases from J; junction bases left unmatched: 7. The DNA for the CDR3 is TGTGCCAGCAGTCAGAACAGGGGGCGGGACACTGAAGCTTTCTTT. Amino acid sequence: CASSQNRGRDTEAFF.

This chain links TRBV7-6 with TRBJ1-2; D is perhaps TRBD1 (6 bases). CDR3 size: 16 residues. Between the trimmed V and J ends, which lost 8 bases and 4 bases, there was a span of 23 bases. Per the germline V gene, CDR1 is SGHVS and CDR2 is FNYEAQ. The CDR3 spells CASSNIGGRRGYGYTF. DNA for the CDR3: TGTGCCAGCTCAAATATAGGGGGGCGAAGAGGCTATGGCTACACCTTC.

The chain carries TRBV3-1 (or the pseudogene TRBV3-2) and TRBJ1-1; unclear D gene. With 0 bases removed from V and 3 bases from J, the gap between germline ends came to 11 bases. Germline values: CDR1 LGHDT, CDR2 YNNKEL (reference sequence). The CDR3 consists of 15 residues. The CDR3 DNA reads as TGTGCCAGCAGCCAAGAGTGGGCACGGGACACTGAAGCTTTCTTT. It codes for CASSQEWARDTEAFF.

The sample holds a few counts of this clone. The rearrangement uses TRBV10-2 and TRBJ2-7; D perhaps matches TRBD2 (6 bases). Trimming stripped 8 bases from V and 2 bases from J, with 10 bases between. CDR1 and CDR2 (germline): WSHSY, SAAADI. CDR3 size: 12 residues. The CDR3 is CASLATTYEQYF. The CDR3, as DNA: TGCGCCAGCCTAGCGACAACCTACGAGCAGTACTTC.

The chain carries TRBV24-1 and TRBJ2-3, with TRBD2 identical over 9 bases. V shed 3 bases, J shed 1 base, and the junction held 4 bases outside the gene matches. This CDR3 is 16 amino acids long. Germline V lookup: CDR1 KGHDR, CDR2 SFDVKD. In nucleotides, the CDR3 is TGTGCCACCAGTGATCCAGCGGGAGGAGGCACAGATACGCAGTATTTT. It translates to CATSDPAGGGTDTQYF.

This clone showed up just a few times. The CDR3 loop reads CASSTVWTDGELNGYTF. Here the CDR3 DNA reads TGTGCCAGCAGCACCGTTTGGACAGACGGTGAACTGAACGGCTACACCTTC. V and J are TRBV3-1 (or the pseudogene TRBV3-2) and TRBJ1-2, with D perhaps matching TRBD1 (6 bases). The V gene lost 5 bases and the J gene lost 8 bases, with 27 bases spanning the gap. CDR3 length: 17 amino acids. CDR1 is LGHDT, CDR2 YNNKEL, per germline (reference sequence).

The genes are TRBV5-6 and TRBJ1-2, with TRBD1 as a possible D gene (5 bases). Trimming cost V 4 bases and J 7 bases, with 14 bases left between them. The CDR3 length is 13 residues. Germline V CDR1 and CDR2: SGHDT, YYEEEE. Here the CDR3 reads CASSALQGSGYTF. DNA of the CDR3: TGTGCCAGCAGCGCCCTTCAGGGCTCTGGCTACACCTTC.

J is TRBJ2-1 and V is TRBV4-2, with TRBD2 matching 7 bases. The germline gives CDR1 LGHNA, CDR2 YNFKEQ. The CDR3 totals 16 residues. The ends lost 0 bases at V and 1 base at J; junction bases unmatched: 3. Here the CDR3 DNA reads TGTGCCAGCAGCCAAGATCGAGCGGGGTCCTACAATGAGCAGTTCTTC. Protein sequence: CASSQDRAGSYNEQFF.

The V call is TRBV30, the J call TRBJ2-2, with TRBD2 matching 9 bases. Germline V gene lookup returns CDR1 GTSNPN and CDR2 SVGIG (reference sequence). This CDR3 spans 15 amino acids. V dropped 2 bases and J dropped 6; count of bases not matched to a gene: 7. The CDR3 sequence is CAWSRGGADPGELFF. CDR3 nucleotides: TGTGCCTGGAGTCGCGGGGGGGCCGACCCCGGGGAGCTGTTTTTT.